The 11 T cell receptor beta chains listed next were all sequenced from one sample in a study of identical twins. TCRdb processed the 5' RACE reads anew with MiXCR; each CDR3 protein has one entry. The data show about 390,000 distinct CDR3 sequences, with about 9% seen just once and roughly 8.7% held by the top ten. The sequenced sample was naive T cells sorted from blood. These receptors all stem from a woman between 50 and 59 years old in good health.

As for this clonotype: A much larger clone sits a single nucleotide away, making a read error possible. The V gene is TRBV5-1, the J gene TRBJ2-1; no clear D. Germline CDR1 is SGHRS and CDR2 is YFSETQ. The CDR3 totals 16 residues. The DNA for the CDR3 is TGCGCCAGCAGCTTAGAAGCGCCCTTCTCCCACAATGAGCAGTTCTTC. Encoded protein: CASSLEAPFSHNEQFF. Using reference TRBV5-1 and TRBJ2-1 for the parts outside the CDR3, the full variable domain is KAGVTQTPRYLIKTRGQQVTLSCSPISGHRSVSWYQQTPGQGLQFLFEYFSETQRNKGNFPGRFSGRQFSNSRSEMNVSTLELGDSALYLCASSLEAPFSHNEQFFGPGTRLTVL.

The chain joins TRBV2 to TRBJ2-1; no firm D call. CDR1 and CDR2 from the germline V gene are SNHLY and FYNNEI. Trimming took 4 bases from V and 10 from J, leaving 14 bases between them. The length of the CDR3 is 13 residues. CDR3 bases: TGTGCCAGCAGTGCACTCGGGTTAGTGGAGCAGTTCTTC. Translation gives CASSALGLVEQFF.

Ten or more counts support this clonotype. The chain is built from TRBV7-9 and TRBJ1-1; unclear D gene. Deletions cut 5 bases from V and 1 base from J, with 8 bases between. The length of the CDR3 is 13 residues. Germline lookup yields CDR1 SEHNR and CDR2 FQNEAQ (reference sequence). CDR3: CASSGTENTEAFF. Here the CDR3 DNA reads TGTGCCAGCAGCGGAACAGAGAACACTGAAGCTTTCTTT.

This chain joins TRBV28 and TRBJ1-4; D not resolved. The CDR3 runs 14 residues. Per germline, CDR1 MDHEN and CDR2 SYDVKM. V was shortened by 6 bases and J by 8 bases, with 16 bases between the two germline ends. The CDR3 bases are TGTGCCAGCAGCCATGAGCCCCTAAGGGAAAAACTGTTTTTT. It yields the protein CASSHEPLREKLFF.

For the CDR3, the DNA is TGTGCCAGCAGCCCTAGGGTTTCCGACAGCTCCTACAATGAGCAGTTCTTC. It translates to CASSPRVSDSSYNEQFF. The V gene is TRBV7-9, the J gene TRBJ2-1; D may be TRBD1 (5 bases). Germline CDR1 is SEHNR and CDR2 is FQNEAQ (reference sequence). Trimming left V 5 bases short and J 0 bases short, with 17 bases between. CDR3 length equals 17 residues.

This clonotype has only a few counts. The chain is built from TRBV27 and TRBJ2-5, with D unresolved. The CDR3 spans 12 residues. Trimming cost V 2 bases and J 10 bases, with 11 bases left between them. In germline, CDR1 is MNHEY, CDR2 SMNVEV (reference sequence). CDR3 sequence reads: CASSLKAGRQYF. The CDR3 DNA reads TGTGCCAGCAGTTTAAAAGCTGGCCGCCAGTACTTC.

The gene calls are TRBV5-1 and TRBJ2-7; no reliable D call. Trimming left V 7 bases short and J 1 base short, with 9 bases between. The V gene's germline CDR1 is SGHRS and CDR2 YFSETQ. CDR3 length: 12 residues. CDR3 sequence: CASRSRSYEQYF. In nucleotides, the CDR3 is TGCGCCAGCCGCAGTCGGTCCTACGAGCAGTACTTC.

This clonotype was seen only a few times. The rearrangement links TRBV4-2 to TRBJ1-2, with D hard to call. Germline values: CDR1 LGHNA, CDR2 YNFKEQ. CDR3 length equals 15 residues. V gave up 0 bases and J gave up 8 bases, with 16 bases separating them. CDR3 DNA sequence: TGTGCCAGCAGCCAAGAAGCCGCTGGATCCAGCGGCTACACCTTC. This codes for CASSQEAAGSSGYTF.

Of note for this clonotype: The conserved closing phenylalanine or tryptophan is absent in this CDR3, likely reflecting a read error. The chain joins TRBV12-3 or TRBV12-4 to TRBJ2-5, with D hard to call. This CDR3 spans 14 amino acids. V lost 3 bases to trimming and J lost 5 bases, with 13 bases between them. The CDR3 here is CASSFGDSFETQYY. The CDR3 bases are TGTGCCAGCAGTTTCGGTGATTCATTTGAGACCCAGTACTAC.

This clonotype was counted between two and nine times. This chain connects TRBV5-5 to TRBJ2-1, with no clear D. The ends were cut back, 7 bases at V and 6 bases at J, with 14 bases in the middle. This CDR3 has 13 residues. Germline V gene lookup returns CDR1 SGHKS and CDR2 YYEKEE (reference sequence). The DNA of the CDR3 is TGTGCCAGCGCGGTAGGTCCTTTCAATGAGCAGTTCTTC. It codes for CASAVGPFNEQFF.

This clonotype was seen at least ten times. V is TRBV15 and J is TRBJ1-3; the D is unclear. This CDR3 has 15 amino acids. V dropped 0 bases and J dropped 1 base, with 7 bases sitting between them. Germline values: CDR1 LNHNV, CDR2 YYDKDF (reference sequence). Here the CDR3 reads CATSRDYSSGNTIYF. CDR3 nucleotides: TGTGCCACCAGCAGAGATTATAGTTCTGGAAACACCATATATTTT.